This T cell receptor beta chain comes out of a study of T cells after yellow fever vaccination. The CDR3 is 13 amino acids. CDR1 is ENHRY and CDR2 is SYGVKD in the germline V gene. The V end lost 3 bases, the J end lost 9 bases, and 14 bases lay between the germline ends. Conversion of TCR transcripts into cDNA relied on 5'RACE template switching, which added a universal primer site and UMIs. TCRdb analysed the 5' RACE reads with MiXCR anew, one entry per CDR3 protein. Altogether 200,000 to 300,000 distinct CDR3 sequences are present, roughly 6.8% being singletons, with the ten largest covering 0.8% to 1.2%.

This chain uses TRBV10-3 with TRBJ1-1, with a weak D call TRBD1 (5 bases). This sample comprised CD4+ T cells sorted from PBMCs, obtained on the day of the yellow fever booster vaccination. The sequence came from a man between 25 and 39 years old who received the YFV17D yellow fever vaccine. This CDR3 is CAISEPVGAQAFF. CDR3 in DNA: TGTGCCATCAGTGAACCCGTCGGGGCCCAAGCTTTCTTT.